The 24 T cell receptor beta chains presented below share a single source sample, sequenced in a study of blood T cell repertoires in COVID-19. The assay was immunoSEQ multiplex PCR, and TCRdb's table has in-frame clones only and misses some. The sample lists around 33,000 clones, about 92% seen once, with roughly a fifth in the top ten. Sequenced material: peripheral blood. Every receptor here comes from a man older than 75 with acute or convalescent COVID-19.

The V call is TRBV5-1, the J call TRBJ2-2; the match to TRBD1 covers 8 bases. The ends lost 5 bases at V and 2 bases at J; junction bases unmatched: 8. The V gene's germline CDR1 is SGHRS and CDR2 YFSETQ. This CDR3 has 16 residues. The CDR3 here is CASRPPTGANTGELFF. CDR3 nucleotide sequence: TGCGCCAGCAGACCACCGACAGGGGCCAACACCGGGGAGCTGTTTTTT.

The V and J genes are TRBV27 and TRBJ1-1; 7 bases map to TRBD1. Germline trimming cut 5 bases from V and 4 bases from J; bases unmatched to any gene: 7. Germline V CDR1 and CDR2: MNHEY, SMNVEV (reference sequence). The CDR3 runs 14 residues. Here the CDR3 reads CASSLAGGATEAFF. For the CDR3, the DNA is TGTGCCAGCAGTCTTGCAGGGGGTGCCACTGAAGCTTTCTTT.

This chain joins TRBV6-5 and TRBJ2-7, with TRBD1 identical over 8 bases. J gave up 2 bases and V 6 bases, and 6 bases lay outside the gene matches. CDR3 size: 14 residues. The germline gives CDR1 MNHEY, CDR2 SVGAGI. The DNA of the CDR3 is TGTGCCAGCAGCCGGGACAGGTCAACCTACGAGCAGTACTTC. It encodes CASSRDRSTYEQYF.

The chain joins TRBV12-3 or TRBV12-4 to TRBJ1-1, with TRBD1 identical over 11 bases. Germline trimming cut 4 bases from V and 8 bases from J; bases unmatched to any gene: 0. There are 12 residues in the CDR3. The CDR3 nucleotides read TGTGCCAGCAGTTGGACAGGGGGCGAAGCTTTCTTT. Its protein product is CASSWTGGEAFF.

This chain uses TRBV30 with TRBJ1-1; TRBD1 might be the D (6 bases). This CDR3 has 13 residues. V gave up 2 bases and J gave up 5 bases, with 12 bases separating them. Germline values: CDR1 GTSNPN, CDR2 SVGIG (reference sequence). CDR3 in DNA: TGTGCCTGGAGTCGAAACAGGGATACTGAAGCTTTCTTT. This codes for CAWSRNRDTEAFF. The whole variable domain, remainder taken from reference TRBV30 and TRBJ1-1, is SQTIHQWPATLVQPVGSPLSLECTVEGTSNPNLYWYRQAAGRGLQLLFYSVGIGQISSEVPQNLSASRPQDRQFILSSKKLLLSDSGFYLCAWSRNRDTEAFFGQGTRLTVV.

This clone was detected a few times. The V call is TRBV2, the J call TRBJ2-7; 10 positions match TRBD1. The germline CDR1 and CDR2 sequences are SNHLY and FYNNEI. V was clipped by 3 bases and J by 3 bases; unmatched bases: 2. The CDR3 runs 14 residues. The CDR3, as DNA: TGTGCCAGCAGTGAGGACAGGGGGTACTACGAGCAGTACTTC. This codes for CASSEDRGYYEQYF.

This sequence joins TRBV5-1 and TRBJ1-2, with a weak D call TRBD1 (5 bases). CDR1 is SGHRS, CDR2 YFSETQ, per germline. The CDR3 is made up of 16 amino acids. Deletions cut 0 bases from V and 5 bases from J, with 17 bases between. Here the CDR3 reads CASSLVMQRRGYGYTF. The CDR3 DNA follows: TGCGCCAGCAGCTTGGTTATGCAGCGTAGGGGATATGGCTACACCTTC.

This chain connects TRBV2 to TRBJ2-4, with a tentative D call TRBD2 (5 bases). The V end was cut by 2 bases, the J end by 0 bases, with 20 bases between. The CDR3 is 19 amino acids. In germline, CDR1 is SNHLY, CDR2 FYNNEI. The CDR3 loop reads CASSEPAKTMALAKNIQYF. The CDR3 DNA sequence: TGTGCCAGCAGTGAACCGGCGAAGACTATGGCCCTAGCCAAAAACATTCAGTACTTC. The whole variable domain, remainder taken from reference TRBV2 and TRBJ2-4, is EPEVTQTPSHQVTQMGQEVILRCVPISNHLYFYWYRQILGQKVEFLVSFYNNEISEKSEIFDDQFSVERPDGSNFTLKIRSTKLEDSAMYFCASSEPAKTMALAKNIQYFGAGTRLSVL.

This clone was seen a handful of times. The chain uses TRBV6-5 and TRBJ1-2; D might be TRBD1 (5 bases). Trimming stripped 7 bases from V and 5 bases from J, with 14 bases between. The germline V gene has CDR1 MNHEY and CDR2 SVGAGI. CDR3 length equals 13 residues. The CDR3 region is CASTYGGGYGYTF. The CDR3 coding sequence is TGTGCCAGCACCTATGGGGGAGGATATGGCTACACCTTC.

Only a few counts were recorded for this clone. CDR3 amino acids: CASSSRGLISPLHF. DNA for the CDR3: TGTGCCAGCAGTTCCAGGGGATTAATATCACCCCTCCACTTT. V is TRBV27 and J is TRBJ1-6; tentatively, D is TRBD1 (6 bases). The CDR3 has 14 residues. Per the germline V gene, CDR1 is MNHEY and CDR2 is SMNVEV (reference sequence). V was trimmed by 4 bases and J by 10 bases, leaving 14 bases between them.

DNA for the CDR3: TGTGCCAGCAGTTTACAGGGGGTGATAAACGGAAAACTGTTTTTT. Protein: CASSLQGVINGKLFF. The chain links TRBV27 to TRBJ1-4, with 7 bases lining up with TRBD1. CDR3 length: 15 amino acids. J lost 10 bases, V lost 2 bases, and 10 bases had no gene match. From germline, CDR1 is MNHEY and CDR2 SMNVEV (reference sequence).

The rearrangement links TRBV9 to TRBJ2-3; a weak D match, TRBD1 (7 bases). This CDR3 comprises 16 residues. V gave up 4 bases and J gave up 7 bases, with 22 bases separating them. Per germline, CDR1 SGDLS and CDR2 YYNGEE. CDR3 loop: CASSPRGARPSHTQYF. CDR3 in DNA: TGTGCCAGCAGCCCCAGGGGGGCGCGGCCTTCCCATACGCAGTATTTT.

J is TRBJ2-3 and V is TRBV7-9, with D perhaps TRBD2 (6 bases). The CDR3 contains 18 residues. The germline V gene encodes CDR1 SEHNR and CDR2 FQNEAQ (reference sequence). V lost 5 bases, J lost 0 bases, and 21 bases lay in between. CDR3 nucleotides: TGTGCCAGCAGCCGGGGACTGGTTTCTGATTCGAGCACAGATACGCAGTATTTT. Protein: CASSRGLVSDSSTDTQYF.

This sequence joins TRBV10-1 and TRBJ2-3; D not certain. Trimming took off 3 bases at V and 0 bases at J, with 7 bases between the two ends. The CDR3 spans 14 residues. From germline, CDR1 is WNHNN and CDR2 SYGVQD (reference sequence). CDR3 coding DNA: TGCGCCAGCAGTGACCCACGGAGCACAGATACGCAGTATTTT. Amino acid sequence: CASSDPRSTDTQYF.

The J gene is TRBJ1-6, the V gene TRBV2; 8 bases match TRBD1. V was clipped by 2 bases and J by 7 bases; unmatched bases: 4. This CDR3 has 15 residues. Germline values: CDR1 SNHLY, CDR2 FYNNEI. The DNA of the CDR3 is TGTGCCAGCAGTGAACTAGGACAGGGCAATTCACCCCTCCACTTT. Residues: CASSELGQGNSPLHF.

CDR3: CAISESAGGAQETQYF. CDR3 sequence (DNA): TGTGCCATCAGTGAGTCGGCGGGGGGGGCCCAGGAGACCCAGTACTTC. This rearrangement joins TRBV10-3 to TRBJ2-5; 9 bases agree with TRBD2. The junction had 7 bases not matched to a gene; V was cut back by 0 bases and J by 5 bases. Germline CDR1 is ENHRY and CDR2 is SYGVKD. The CDR3 contains 16 residues.

The rearrangement links TRBV19 to TRBJ1-2; maybe TRBD1 (6 bases). V lost 3 bases to trimming and J lost 2 bases, with 16 bases between them. The CDR3 extends over 16 amino acids. The germline V gene has CDR1 LNHDA and CDR2 SQIVND (reference sequence). The CDR3 region is CASSMQASGTNYGYTF. The CDR3 nucleotides are TGTGCCAGTAGTATGCAAGCTTCCGGGACAAACTATGGCTACACCTTC.

This clone has just a few counts. The chain combines TRBV5-1 with TRBJ2-7; 11 bases align to TRBD1. Germline CDR1 SGHRS, CDR2 YFSETQ. The CDR3 loop spans 18 amino acids. Trimming took 0 bases from V and 2 from J; bases not matched to a gene: 10. In DNA form, the CDR3 reads TGCGCCAGCAGCTTGGTGGACCTGGACAGGGGGCGAGCCTACGAGCAGTACTTC. This encodes CASSLVDLDRGRAYEQYF.

The rearrangement uses TRBV28 and TRBJ2-2; 9 bases line up with TRBD1. Germline V lookup: CDR1 MDHEN, CDR2 SYDVKM. V gave up 3 bases and J gave up 1 base; unmatched junction bases: 6. The CDR3 covers 17 residues. The CDR3 loop is CASSFDRGTLNTGELFF. CDR3 DNA sequence: TGTGCCAGCAGTTTTGACAGGGGGACTCTGAACACCGGGGAGCTGTTTTTT.

The V and J genes are TRBV5-3 and TRBJ1-1; the D gene is possibly TRBD1 (5 bases). TRBV5-3 is an ORF, and what it does is uncertain. Trimming took 6 bases from V and 2 from J, leaving 11 bases between them. The CDR3 extends over 13 amino acids. The CDR3, as DNA: TGTGCCAGAAAGGGGCCCCAAAACACTGAAGCTTTCTTT. Residues: CARKGPQNTEAFF.

The chain employs TRBV6-5 and TRBJ1-2, with no clear D. Trimming stripped 1 base from V and 5 bases from J, with 8 bases between. This CDR3 spans 13 amino acids. Germline CDR1 reads MNHEY; CDR2 reads SVGAGI. CDR3 sequence (DNA): TGTGCCAGCAGTTACTACCGCGGGTATGGCTACACCTTC. Translated, it gives CASSYYRGYGYTF.

The rearrangement links TRBV27 to TRBJ2-6; D unclear. Trimming shortened V by 5 bases and J by 2 bases, and 16 bases separated the two germline ends. The germline V gene has CDR1 MNHEY and CDR2 SMNVEV (reference sequence). The CDR3 has 17 amino acids. Written as DNA, the CDR3 is TGTGCCAGCAGTATACCCCCGTACAGTCCTGGGGCCAACGTCCTGACTTTC. Translation: CASSIPPYSPGANVLTF.

The chain is built from TRBV27 and TRBJ1-4, with 8 bases matching TRBD1. The trim removed 3 bases at V and 8 bases at J, leaving 5 bases unmatched. CDR3 length: 14 residues. Germline V gives CDR1 MNHEY, CDR2 SMNVEV (reference sequence). The CDR3 bases are TGTGCCAGCAGTTTGACAGGGGCGGGCGAAAAACTGTTTTTT. Translating it yields CASSLTGAGEKLFF.

The chain combines TRBV7-9 with TRBJ2-3; TRBD2 might be the D (6 bases). Trimming took off 3 bases at V and 6 bases at J, with 10 bases between the two ends. Germline values: CDR1 SEHNR, CDR2 FQNEAQ (reference sequence). This CDR3 comprises 13 residues. The DNA for the CDR3 is TGTGCCAGCAGCTTGGAGGGATCGGATACGCAGTATTTT. It yields the protein CASSLEGSDTQYF. The variable domain in full, completed from reference TRBV7-9 and TRBJ2-3, reads DTGVSQNPRHKITKRGQNVTFRCDPISEHNRLYWYRQTLGQGPEFLTYFQNEAQLEKSRLLSDRFSAERPKGSFSTLEIQRTEQGDSAMYLCASSLEGSDTQYFGPGTRLTVL.